The T cell receptor beta chain described here comes from a study of cytomegalovirus exposure and HLA in healthy donors. Findings and caveats of the study: It was shown in a later analysis that HLA-associated TCR beta chains were more clonally expanded than other, equally common chains. A list of 150 or so TCR beta chains associated with cytomegalovirus was given. Researchers reported in a later analysis that a missense DCLRE1C variant was tied to TCR beta V- and J-gene trimming. Reportedly, HLA-A and HLA-B alleles of most subjects were accurately predicted from TCR beta.

Germline V gives CDR1 MNHNY, CDR2 SVGAGI (reference sequence). V was pared by 5 bases and J by 4 bases, with 18 bases between. The CDR3 is 15 amino acids. To note about this clone: Its target is not known.

Primers: 60 Vbeta forward and 13 Jbeta reverse. The repertoire was sequenced with immunoSEQ multiplex PCR; TCRdb's copy has only in-frame clones and lacks some. The table has 150,000 to 200,000 clones, 80% seen once. The source is a young man in good health and CMV-seropositive. V usage is TRBV6-6 and J usage is TRBJ2-7, with a weak D call TRBD1 (6 bases). The sample consisted of PBMCs. This CDR3 is CASSLGMGHRYEQYF. CDR3 nucleotides: TGTGCCAGCAGTCTGGGGATGGGACACCGATACGAGCAGTACTTC.